A single sample is the source of the 17 T cell receptor beta chains below, sequenced in a study of T cell changes during pregnancy in multiple sclerosis. The method was immunoSEQ multiplex PCR; TCRdb's version includes in-frame clones alone and lacks a portion of them. The table includes approximately 100,000 clones, 94% detected once. The source was peripheral blood, collected before pregnancy. These receptors all stem from a female donor with multiple sclerosis, enrolled in a pregnancy study.

The V gene is TRBV6-1, the J gene TRBJ2-7; the match to TRBD1 covers 7 bases. The CDR3 runs 20 residues. CDR1 and CDR2 (germline): MNHNS, SASEGT. Unmatched junction bases numbered 21, after V lost 1 base and J lost 3 bases. CDR3 bases: TGTGCCAGCAGTGAAGGAGGGGGCGTCATCGTTGGTCGGGGCTTCTACGAGCAGTACTTC. Its translation: CASSEGGGVIVGRGFYEQYF.

Points on this clone: This sample also contains other DNA sequences that code for the same CDR3. V usage is TRBV6-5 and J usage is TRBJ1-1; D perhaps matches TRBD1 (5 bases). V dropped 0 bases and J dropped 2 bases, with 7 bases sitting between them. CDR1 is MNHEY and CDR2 is SVGAGI in the germline V gene. The length of the CDR3 is 14 residues. The CDR3 coding sequence is TGTGCCAGCAGTTACTCGACAGTTAACACTGAAGCTTTCTTT. Translated: CASSYSTVNTEAFF.

This clone appeared a single time. V usage is TRBV15 and J usage is TRBJ1-3; D unresolved. Trimming stripped 0 bases from V and 0 bases from J, with 9 bases between. This CDR3 comprises 16 residues. Germline CDR1 and CDR2: LNHNV and YYDKDF (reference sequence). The CDR3, as DNA: TGTGCCACCAGCAGAGATGTGTCGGGCTCTGGAAACACCATATATTTT. Translation: CATSRDVSGSGNTIYF.

J is TRBJ1-3 and V is TRBV5-1, with 10 nucleotides matching TRBD1. Unmatched junction bases numbered 4, after V lost 3 bases and J lost 1 base. The CDR3 totals 16 residues. The germline CDR1 and CDR2 sequences are SGHRS and YFSETQ. CDR3 sequence: CASSSGTGVSGNTIYF. CDR3 coding DNA: TGCGCCAGCAGCTCCGGGACAGGGGTGTCTGGAAACACCATATATTTT.

The chain employs TRBV27 and TRBJ2-7; 8 bases map to TRBD1. The V gene's germline CDR1 is MNHEY and CDR2 SMNVEV (reference sequence). Trimming at V came to 4 bases and at J to 7 bases, leaving 6 bases not matched to a gene. The CDR3 totals 13 residues. As DNA, the CDR3 is TGTGCCAGCAGTTATTCAGGGGGCAGAGAGCAGTACTTC. Its translation is CASSYSGGREQYF.

The V and J genes are TRBV19 and TRBJ2-1; 7 positions match TRBD2. This CDR3 region has 15 residues. V lost 3 bases to trimming and J lost 0 bases; unmatched junction nucleotides: 2. CDR1 and CDR2 from the germline V gene are LNHDA and SQIVND (reference sequence). The CDR3 here is CASSMGGSSYNEQFF. In nucleotides, the CDR3 is TGTGCCAGTAGTATGGGGGGGAGCTCCTACAATGAGCAGTTCTTC.

The rearrangement uses TRBV5-1 and TRBJ2-7, with 13 positions matching TRBD2. The CDR3 has 16 amino acids. V lost 0 bases to trimming and J lost 0 bases; unmatched junction nucleotides: 0. Per the germline V gene, CDR1 is SGHRS and CDR2 is YFSETQ. Here the CDR3 DNA reads TGCGCCAGCAGCTTGGGGACTAGCGGGAGCTCCTACGAGCAGTACTTC. This translates into CASSLGTSGSSYEQYF. Full variable domain (remainder filled in from reference TRBV5-1 and TRBJ2-7): KAGVTQTPRYLIKTRGQQVTLSCSPISGHRSVSWYQQTPGQGLQFLFEYFSETQRNKGNFPGRFSGRQFSNSRSEMNVSTLELGDSALYLCASSLGTSGSSYEQYFGPGTRLTVT.

This clone came up a few times. V usage is TRBV6-4 and J usage is TRBJ2-2; 13 nucleotides line up with TRBD2. The CDR3 consists of 15 residues. V shed 4 bases and J 4 bases; nucleotides not matched to a gene: 0. CDR1 MRHNA and CDR2 SNTAGT come from the germline V gene. CDR3 sequence: CASSGTSGSTGELFF. For the CDR3, the DNA is TGTGCCAGCAGTGGGACTAGCGGGAGCACCGGGGAGCTGTTTTTT.

The chain combines TRBV10-2 with TRBJ1-5, with 9 bases matching TRBD1. Germline values: CDR1 WSHSY, CDR2 SAAADI. Trimming took 4 bases from V and 0 from J; bases not matched to a gene: 7. This CDR3 has 17 amino acids. The CDR3 loop is CASSVGTGSFSNQPQHF. The CDR3 DNA follows: TGCGCCAGCAGTGTGGGGACAGGGTCATTTAGCAATCAGCCCCAGCATTTT.

The V and J genes are TRBV28 and TRBJ1-2; 11 bases match TRBD1. Trimming took 6 bases from V and 1 from J; bases not matched to a gene: 7. The CDR3 sequence is 16 residues long. CDR1 is MDHEN and CDR2 is SYDVKM in the germline V gene. The CDR3 loop is CASSSPGTGGNYGYTF. In DNA, the CDR3 is TGTGCCAGCAGCTCCCCCGGGACAGGGGGTAACTATGGCTACACCTTC.

V usage is TRBV11-2 and J usage is TRBJ1-1; 10 bases match TRBD1. Germline V gene sequence: CDR1 SGHAT, CDR2 FQNNGV. The CDR3 totals 15 residues. V shed 3 bases and J 4 bases; nucleotides not matched to a gene: 5. CDR3 region: CASSFDRGRLTEAFF. CDR3 nucleotide sequence: TGTGCCAGCAGCTTCGACAGGGGGCGGCTCACTGAAGCTTTCTTT.

This rearrangement joins TRBV11-1 to TRBJ1-2; no clear D. Germline lookup yields CDR1 SGHAT and CDR2 FQDESV (reference sequence). V lost 1 base and J lost 3, with 12 bases in between. The CDR3 is 15 amino acids. The CDR3 reads CASSLVGGEYYGYTF. CDR3 in DNA: TGTGCCAGCAGCTTAGTCGGCGGGGAGTACTATGGCTACACCTTC.

The J gene is TRBJ2-6, the V gene TRBV5-3; D may be TRBD2 (5 bases). TRBV5-3 falls under the ORF class, with uncertain function. The CDR3 is 19 residues long. V shed 1 base and J shed 0 bases, with 17 bases lying between them. The CDR3: CARSLTSREGRSGANVLTF. The CDR3 DNA is TGTGCCAGAAGCTTGACGTCCCGGGAAGGCCGCTCTGGGGCCAACGTCCTGACTTTC.

The CDR3: CASSFEGVQPQHF. CDR3 coding DNA: TGTGCCAGCAGTTTTGAGGGAGTTCAGCCCCAGCATTTT. This chain connects TRBV27 to TRBJ1-5, with D hard to call. V was cut by 3 bases and J by 6 bases, with 9 bases left in between. Germline-derived CDR1 and CDR2 are MNHEY and SMNVEV (reference sequence). CDR3 length equals 13 residues.

V and J are TRBV14 and TRBJ2-3; 11 positions agree with TRBD2. From germline, CDR1 is SGHDN and CDR2 FVKESK. This CDR3 is 17 amino acids long. The V gene end was trimmed by 3 bases and the J gene end by 2 bases; junction bases not matched to a gene: 7. DNA of the CDR3: TGTGCCAGCAGCCAGAGACTAGCGGGGACCTCCACAGATACGCAGTATTTT. Amino acids: CASSQRLAGTSTDTQYF.

V gene TRBV5-1 combines with J gene TRBJ2-1; a weak D match, TRBD2 (6 bases). This CDR3 region has 13 residues. Germline CDR1 reads SGHRS; CDR2 reads YFSETQ. Trimming shortened V by 4 bases and J by 6 bases, and 11 bases separated the two germline ends. The CDR3 DNA reads as TGCGCCAGCAGCCCAGCGGGCGTCAATGAGCAGTTCTTC. This encodes CASSPAGVNEQFF.

The chain joins TRBV6-1 to TRBJ1-1; D is undetermined. V was pared by 4 bases and J by 2 bases, with 2 bases between. Germline loops: CDR1 MNHNS, CDR2 SASEGT. This CDR3 is built from 11 residues. CDR3 in DNA: TGTGCCAGCAGTGCAAACACTGAAGCTTTCTTT. Protein sequence: CASSANTEAFF.